This passage covers 2 T cell receptor beta chains from one sample sequenced in a study of molecular identifiers for immune sequencing clone quantification. TCRdb itself ran the PCR reads through MiXCR, one entry per CDR3 protein. Here the sample spans about 510,000 distinct CDR3 sequences, less than 30% being singletons. Sequencing was performed on naive CD8+ T cells from blood, with Jurkat cell RNA spiked in. Described subset: FACS-sorted CD8+CD4-CCR7+CD45RA+ naive T cells. Every receptor here comes from a human donor in good health. Some libraries in this study had Jurkat cell RNA spiked in.

Remarks on this clonotype: A junction end diverges from the germline sequence, so it may reflect a read error. The gene calls are TRBV13 and TRBJ2-3, with D possibly matching TRBD2 (8 bases). The CDR3 consists of 15 residues. Germline V CDR1 and CDR2: PRHDT, FYEKMQ (reference sequence). In DNA form, the CDR3 reads TGTGCCCGCAGGGGGGTCGGGCCTGCGGGGGGTACGCAGTATTTT. Protein sequence: CARRGVGPAGGTQYF. The whole variable domain, remainder taken from reference TRBV13 and TRBJ2-3, is AAGVIQSPRHLIKEKRETATLKCYPIPRHDTVYWYQQGPGQDPQFLISFYEKMQSDKGSIPDRFSAQQFSDYHSELNMSSLELGDSALYFCARRGVGPAGGTQYFGPGTRLTVL.

In this sample, this clonotype turned up a few times. J is TRBJ1-6 and V is TRBV27; possible D gene TRBD1, 5 bases. CDR1 MNHEY and CDR2 SMNVEV come from the germline V gene (reference sequence). The CDR3 contains 12 residues. V was pared by 2 bases and J by 10 bases, with 6 bases between. The CDR3 protein is CASSLGGSPLHF. CDR3 nucleotides: TGTGCCAGCAGTTTAGGGGGGTCACCCCTCCACTTT.